A selection of T cell receptor beta chains follows, all from one sample in a study of blood T cell repertoires in COVID-19. The repertoire was sequenced with immunoSEQ multiplex PCR; TCRdb's copy has only in-frame clones and lacks some. Here the sample spans 250,000 or so clones, 70% to 90% being singletons. The sample comprised peripheral blood. The receptors were gathered from a woman aged 55-69 years with COVID-19, enrolled during active disease. Each CDR3 is given with its conserved first and last residue. D genes are given only for firm matches. The listing skips clone size in some rows; elsewhere it reads once, few, many or a size class.

CASQKTGGDGYTF	TGTGCCAGCCAGAAGACAGGGGGGGATGGCTACACCTTC	TRBJ1-2	-	TRBV6-5	TRBD1	13
CAINRDNSQETQYF	TGTGCCATCAACCGGGACAACAGTCAAGAGACCCAGTACTTC	TRBJ2-5	-	TRBV10-3	-	14
CASSPTGRGGYTF	TGTGCCAGCAGCCCCACAGGGCGAGGGGGCTACACCTTC	TRBJ1-2	-	TRBV5-4	-	13
CAISESGRVYGYTF	TGTGCCATCAGTGAGTCGGGGCGCGTCTATGGCTACACCTTC	TRBJ1-2	-	TRBV10-3	-	14
CASSSTPGQGYGYTF	TGCGCCAGCAGCTCGACACCGGGACAGGGCTATGGCTACACCTTC	TRBJ1-2	-	TRBV5-1	TRBD1	15
CASSRSGQNTGELFF	TGCGCCAGCAGCCGATCGGGACAGAACACCGGGGAGCTGTTTTTT	TRBJ2-2	-	TRBV4-3	-	15
CASSATGYTEAFF	TGTGCCAGTAGTGCGACCGGGTACACTGAAGCTTTCTTT	TRBJ1-1	-	TRBV19	-	13
CATSPTGTSGRGGYNEQFF	TGTGCCACCAGCCCGACCGGGACTAGCGGGAGGGGAGGCTACAATGAGCAGTTCTTC	TRBJ2-1	-	TRBV15	TRBD2	19
CASSISVGNNSPLHF	TGTGCCAGTAGTATCAGCGTTGGTAATAATTCACCCCTCCACTTT	TRBJ1-6	few	TRBV19	-	15
CASSENPLATRLYYEQYF	TGTGCCAGCAGCGAAAACCCACTAGCGACCCGATTGTACTACGAGCAGTACTTC	TRBJ2-7	few	TRBV5-5	TRBD2	18
CASGSRPGGEFMNTEAFF	TGTGCTAGTGGTTCCCGTCCGGGTGGGGAGTTCATGAACACTGAAGCTTTCTTT	TRBJ1-1	-	TRBV12-5	-	18
CASSPGDYGYTF	TGCGCCAGCAGCCCAGGGGACTATGGCTACACCTTC	TRBJ1-2	-	TRBV4-1	-	12
CASSIQGEYTEAFF	TGTGCCAGTAGTATTCAGGGGGAGTACACTGAAGCTTTCTTT	TRBJ1-1	-	TRBV19	TRBD1	14
CASSAGLAGTDEQFF	TGTGCCAGCAGCGCGGGACTAGCGGGGACGGATGAGCAGTTCTTC	TRBJ2-1	-	TRBV11-1	TRBD2	15
CASSFVRGSYEQYF	TGTGCCAGTAGTTTTGTAAGGGGATCCTACGAGCAGTACTTC	TRBJ2-7	-	TRBV19	-	14
CASTYSGRRGVQFF	TGTGCCAGTACTTATAGCGGGAGGAGAGGAGTGCAGTTCTTC	TRBJ2-1	once	TRBV5-3	TRBD2	14
CASSPGQPHFIGYTF	TGTGCCAGCAGTCCGGGACAGCCACACTTTATCGGCTACACCTTC	TRBJ1-2	-	TRBV28	TRBD1	15
CASTPGRRRGSDTQYF	TGTGCCAGCACCCCGGGTAGGCGGCGGGGTTCAGATACGCAGTATTTT	TRBJ2-3	-	TRBV2	-	16
CASSPAGAALAFF	TGTGCCAGCAGCCCGGCTGGGGCAGCTCTGGCTTTCTTT	TRBJ1-1	-	TRBV11-2	-	13
CATSRDPAGRTDTQYF	TGTGCCACCAGCAGAGACCCAGCGGGGCGCACAGATACGCAGTATTTT	TRBJ2-3	once	TRBV15	TRBD2	16
CASSTTGAGELFF	TGTGCCAGTAGTACGACAGGGGCCGGGGAGCTGTTTTTT	TRBJ2-2	-	TRBV19	TRBD1	13
CAISEFAVYNSPLHF	TGTGCCATCAGTGAGTTCGCAGTCTATAATTCACCCCTCCACTTT	TRBJ1-6	-	TRBV10-3	-	15
CASSLKLAGDPYF	TGTGCCAGCAGCTTAAAACTAGCGGGGGACCCGTATTTT	TRBJ2-3	once	TRBV7-6	TRBD2	13
CSVDREGETQYF	TGCAGCGTGGACAGGGAAGGAGAGACCCAGTACTTC	TRBJ2-5	-	TRBV29-1	TRBD1	12
CASRYGRARDTQYF	TGTGCCAGCAGGTACGGGAGGGCGCGGGATACGCAGTATTTT	TRBJ2-3	-	TRBV2	TRBD2	14
CASSSHPLVGGSGANVLTF	TGTGCCAGCAGTTCTCACCCGCTGGTGGGAGGTTCAGGGGCCAACGTCCTGACTTTC	TRBJ2-6	-	TRBV28	-	19
CASSSGGTNQPQHF	TGTGCCAGCAGTTCCGGGGGGACCAATCAGCCCCAGCATTTT	TRBJ1-5	-	TRBV28	-	14
CASSDGRNYGYTF	TGTGCCAGCAGTGATGGCAGAAACTATGGCTACACCTTC	TRBJ1-2	-	TRBV6-1	-	13
CASSLPIRDRGVDTEAFF	TGTGCCAGCAGTTTACCTATCCGGGACAGGGGGGTAGACACTGAAGCTTTCTTT	TRBJ1-1	-	TRBV27	TRBD1	18
CASSWGQGVSYGYTF	TGTGCCAGCAGCTGGGGACAGGGGGTCTCCTATGGCTACACCTTC	TRBJ1-2	-	TRBV7-2	TRBD1	15
CASSLSGNSPLHF	TGTGCCAGCAGCCTCTCGGGTAATTCACCCCTCCACTTT	TRBJ1-6	-	TRBV3-1/TRBV3-2	-	13
CASSRRLSGTGGATDTQYF	TGTGCCAGCAGCCGTCGCCTTAGCGGGACGGGGGGGGCCACAGATACGCAGTATTTT	TRBJ2-3	-	TRBV3-1/TRBV3-2	TRBD2	19
CASRLLQGNQPQHF	TGTGCCAGCAGACTACTCCAGGGAAATCAGCCCCAGCATTTT	TRBJ1-5	-	TRBV28	-	14
CASSLGPRGYEQYF	TGTGCCAGCAGTCTCGGGCCGCGGGGGTACGAGCAGTACTTC	TRBJ2-7	-	TRBV6-5	TRBD2	14
CAWSRDRANYGYTF	TGTGCCTGGAGTCGGGACAGGGCTAACTATGGCTACACCTTC	TRBJ1-2	-	TRBV30	TRBD1	14
CASRSTGQGADEQYF	TGTGCCAGCAGATCTACGGGACAGGGGGCGGACGAGCAGTACTTC	TRBJ2-7	-	TRBV28	TRBD1	15
CASSPEGLKEHESYGYTF	TGTGCCAGCAGTCCCGAAGGACTAAAAGAACACGAGAGCTATGGCTACACCTTC	TRBJ1-2	-	TRBV14	-	18
CASSLKSAGGTDTQYF	TGCGCCAGCAGCTTGAAGAGCGCAGGGGGCACAGATACGCAGTATTTT	TRBJ2-3	-	TRBV5-1	-	16
CASSLGLGSEQFF	TGTGCCAGCAGCTTGGGTTTGGGGAGTGAGCAGTTCTTC	TRBJ2-1	-	TRBV7-7	-	13
CAIPGQGSEAFF	TGTGCCATTCCGGGACAGGGCTCTGAAGCTTTCTTT	TRBJ1-1	-	TRBV28	TRBD1	12
CASSDWGGEKLFF	TGTGCCAGCAGTGATTGGGGAGGTGAAAAACTGTTTTTT	TRBJ1-4	-	TRBV6-1	-	13
CASSERCQETQYF	TGCGCCAGCAGTGAGAGGTGCCAAGAGACCCAGTACTTC	TRBJ2-5	-	TRBV23-1	-	13
CASRGTGNGELFF	TGTGCCAGCAGGGGGACAGGCAACGGGGAGCTGTTTTTT	TRBJ2-2	-	TRBV5-5	TRBD1	13
CASRRTQDTEAFF	TGTGCCAGCAGACGCACCCAGGACACTGAAGCTTTCTTT	TRBJ1-1	-	TRBV7-3	-	13
CASSPRSGLDTGELFF	TGTGCCAGTAGTCCCCGTTCGGGGTTGGACACCGGGGAGCTGTTTTTT	TRBJ2-2	-	TRBV19	-	16
CASSIDYVTGELFF	TGTGCCAGTAGTATAGACTATGTGACCGGGGAGCTGTTTTTT	TRBJ2-2	-	TRBV19	-	14
CASSPRMGTNEKLFF	TGTGCCAGCTCACCTAGGATGGGCACTAATGAAAAACTGTTTTTT	TRBJ1-4	-	TRBV18	-	15
CASSLLEGTEAFF	TGTGCCAGCAGCCTCCTAGAGGGCACTGAAGCTTTCTTT	TRBJ1-1	once	TRBV7-9	-	13
CASSLNRANTGELFF	TGTGCCAGCAGCTTAAACAGAGCGAACACCGGGGAGCTGTTTTTT	TRBJ2-2	once	TRBV7-2	-	15
CASSLNRKGAEQYF	TGTGCCAGCAGCTTGAACCGAAAGGGGGCCGAGCAGTACTTC	TRBJ2-7	-	TRBV5-4	TRBD1	14
CASSLITGTVNTEAFF	TGTGCCAGCAGCTTGATCACAGGGACGGTGAACACTGAAGCTTTCTTT	TRBJ1-1	-	TRBV13	-	16
CASSLGGTGTEKLFF	TGTGCCAGCAGCTTAGGTGGGACAGGGACTGAAAAACTGTTTTTT	TRBJ1-4	-	TRBV7-2	TRBD1	15